These 9 T cell receptor beta chains originate from one sample sequenced in a study of blood T cell repertoires in COVID-19 (dated by TCRdb to 2019 to 2021). Receptor libraries were prepared by the immunoSEQ multiplex PCR assay. TCRdb re-hosts the immuneACCESS table, in-frame sequences only. Its copies lack some clones; in the studies checked, an unresolved V gene accounts for under half of them, and the cause for the rest is not known. Counted in this sample were 150,000 to 200,000 clones; 87% of them appeared once. Of the sample, roughly 21% falls within the top ten clones. The sequenced sample consisted of peripheral blood. Receptors were obtained from a man in his sixties with active or convalescent COVID-19.

This clone was recorded a few times. The chain is built from TRBV25-1 and TRBJ1-6; D is unclear. V dropped 3 bases and J dropped 7 bases, with 7 bases sitting between them. The CDR3 has 13 residues. Germline-derived CDR1 and CDR2 are MGHDK and SYGVNS. The CDR3 bases are TGTGCCAGCAGTGAGGCTCCGAATTCACCCCTCCACTTT. Protein sequence: CASSEAPNSPLHF. The variable domain in full, completed from reference TRBV25-1 and TRBJ1-6, reads EADIYQTPRYLVIGTGKKITLECSQTMGHDKMYWYQQDPGMELHLIHYSYGVNSTEKGDLSSESTVSRIRTEHFPLTLESARPSHTSQYLCASSEAPNSPLHFGNGTRLTVT.

V usage is TRBV3-1 (or the pseudogene TRBV3-2) and J usage is TRBJ2-2; D is unclear. Trimming left V 0 bases short and J 10 bases short, with 9 bases between. The CDR3 runs 13 residues. Germline V gene data show CDR1 as LGHDT and CDR2 as YNNKEL (reference sequence). The CDR3 region has the DNA TGTGCCAGCAGCCAAGATCAAGTACAGGAGCTGTTTTTT. This gives the protein CASSQDQVQELFF.

The rearrangement joins TRBV10-3 to TRBJ1-6, with 8 bases identical to TRBD1. J was trimmed by 5 bases and V by 1 base; bases with no gene match: 4. CDR3 length: 16 amino acids. Germline V gene data show CDR1 as ENHRY and CDR2 as SYGVKD. CDR3 DNA: TGTGCCATCAGTGAGTATCAGACAGGGGATAATTCACCCCTCCACTTT. Translation gives CAISEYQTGDNSPLHF.

This clone was observed a handful of times. CDR3: CASSLGGTRSFYGYTF. For the CDR3, the DNA is TGTGCCAGCAGCTTAGGCGGGACCCGGTCCTTCTATGGCTACACCTTC. J is TRBJ1-2 and V is TRBV7-6, with a tentative D call TRBD1 (5 bases). Germline V gives CDR1 SGHVS, CDR2 FNYEAQ. There are 16 residues in the CDR3. V was cut by 1 base and J by 4 bases, with 16 bases left in between.

This rearrangement joins TRBV10-3 to TRBJ2-2; 9 bases fit TRBD1. The V and J ends lost 8 bases and 6 bases, in that order; junction bases with no gene match: 7. The germline CDR1 and CDR2 sequences are ENHRY and SYGVKD. The CDR3 runs to 14 residues. The CDR3 DNA is TGTGCCATCGGAGGGACAGGGAGTCCCGGGGAGCTGTTTTTT. Protein sequence: CAIGGTGSPGELFF.

The rearrangement links TRBV6-5 to TRBJ1-5; 10 nucleotides match TRBD1. The CDR3 is 15 residues long. The ends lost 6 bases at V and 6 bases at J; junction bases unmatched: 8. Looked up from germline, CDR1 is MNHEY and CDR2 is SVGAGI. The DNA of the CDR3 is TGTGCCAGCAGCGCGACAGGGGGCAGCGGTCAGCCCCAGCATTTT. Translating it yields CASSATGGSGQPQHF.

V gene TRBV11-2 combines with J gene TRBJ2-7, with 8 bases that match TRBD1. The germline gives CDR1 SGHAT, CDR2 FQNNGV. The CDR3 covers 17 residues. V lost 3 bases and J lost 1; bases outside the gene matches: 11. CDR3 amino acids: CASSFDLGTGLSYEQYF. The CDR3 region has the DNA TGTGCCAGCAGCTTCGACCTTGGGACAGGCCTATCCTACGAGCAGTACTTC. The full variable domain, in which reference TRBV11-2 and TRBJ2-7 provide the parts outside the CDR3, is EAGVAQSPRYKIIEKRQSVAFWCNPISGHATLYWYQQILGQGPKLLIQFQNNGVVDDSQLPKDRFSAERLKGVDSTLKIQPAKLEDSAVYLCASSFDLGTGLSYEQYFGPGTRLTVT.

The chain uses TRBV6-6 and TRBJ2-7; TRBD1 matches 8 bases. CDR1 and CDR2 from the germline V gene are MNHNY and SVGAGI (reference sequence). V lost 6 bases to trimming and J lost 3 bases; unmatched junction nucleotides: 4. The CDR3 covers 13 residues. The CDR3: CASSLGQDYEQYF. CDR3 DNA: TGTGCCAGCAGCCTGGGACAGGACTACGAGCAGTACTTC.

This sequence joins TRBV4-1 and TRBJ2-2, with 7 bases lining up with TRBD2. Germline trimming cut 0 bases from V and 5 bases from J; bases unmatched to any gene: 12. The CDR3 is made up of 18 amino acids. Per the germline V gene, CDR1 is MGHRA and CDR2 is YSYEKL. The CDR3 nucleotides read TGCGCCAGCAGCCAAGATGTATCGCGCGGGGGACGGACCGGGGAGCTGTTTTTT. Its translation: CASSQDVSRGGRTGELFF.